Listed below are T cell receptor beta chains from one sample, sequenced in a study of T cell repertoires in cytomegalovirus infection. For these TCRs, the target antigens are not known. TCRdb reanalysed the reads using MiXCR and keeps one entry per CDR3 protein. The sample consists of approximately 590,000 distinct CDR3 sequences, over 35% of them appearing once. Sequences were derived from cultured PBMCs, sampled from culture after CMV antigen stimulation. Source of these receptors: a human donor in good health (CMV status not recorded). Some clones in this sample may be carry-over from other donors' samples. Both conserved end residues are part of each CDR3. D genes are given only for firm matches. Part of the rows lack a size; the others show once, few, many or a class for expanded clones.

DNA: TGCAGCGTGGGGGGAGGGGACGAGACCCAGTACTTC
CDR3: CSVGGGDETQYF
J: TRBJ2-5
D: TRBD2
size: NA
V: TRBV29-1

DNA: TGTGCCAGCAGCTTACTCCCGGGGCCCGCTCAGCCCCAGCATTTT
CDR3: CASSLLPGPAQPQHF
J: TRBJ1-5
D: NA
size: NA
V: TRBV7-2

DNA: TGTGCCAGCAGCTACCGACAGGGGGGCTATGGCTACACCTTC
CDR3: CASSYRQGGYGYTF
J: TRBJ1-2
D: TRBD1
size: NA
V: TRBV7-2

DNA: TGCGCCAGCAGCCAACGACGACAGCTTAACACCGGGGAGCTGTTTTTT
CDR3: CASSQRRQLNTGELFF
J: TRBJ2-2
D: NA
size: NA
V: TRBV4-1

DNA: TGCAGTGCTAGAGCTCAAACAGGGAACTATGGCTACACCTTC
CDR3: CSARAQTGNYGYTF
J: TRBJ1-2
D: NA
size: NA
V: TRBV20-1

DNA: TGTGCCAGCAGTTCACCGTTGGAGGGACTCGTGCTCTGCGAGCAGTACTTC
CDR3: CASSSPLEGLVLCEQYF
J: TRBJ2-7
D: NA
size: NA
V: TRBV6-8

DNA: TGCAGTGCTGTAGCGGGAGAGATCACAGATACGCAGTATTTT
CDR3: CSAVAGEITDTQYF
J: TRBJ2-3
D: TRBD2
size: few
V: TRBV20-1

DNA: TGCAGTGCTCATCGACAGGGCATGAACACTGAAGCTTTCTTT
CDR3: CSAHRQGMNTEAFF
J: TRBJ1-1
D: TRBD1
size: few
V: TRBV20-1

DNA: TGCGCCAGCAGCCGGCCTCATACTTCAGAGGGTGAAGCTTTCTTT
CDR3: CASSRPHTSEGEAFF
J: TRBJ1-1
D: NA
size: NA
V: TRBV4-1

DNA: TGTGCCAGCAGCTTTAAGCGACTAGCGGGTTTCACCAATGAGCAGTTCTTC
CDR3: CASSFKRLAGFTNEQFF
J: TRBJ2-1
D: TRBD2
size: few
V: TRBV11-2

DNA: TGCAGTGCTTGGACAGGGAATTCACCCCTCCACTTT
CDR3: CSAWTGNSPLHF
J: TRBJ1-6
D: TRBD1
size: many
V: TRBV20-1

DNA: TGTGCCAGCAGCCCAGGTCGGGGGGCTTGGGTGACCCAGTACTTC
CDR3: CASSPGRGAWVTQYF
J: TRBJ2-5
D: NA
size: NA
V: TRBV28

DNA: TGTGCCAGCAGCTTTCTAGCGGGGGCCTGGGGAGCCCAGTACTTC
CDR3: CASSFLAGAWGAQYF
J: TRBJ2-5
D: TRBD2
size: NA
V: TRBV11-2

DNA: TGTGCCAGCAGTTTGGACAGGGGGCTTATCGGGGAGCTGTTTTTT
CDR3: CASSLDRGLIGELFF
J: TRBJ2-2
D: TRBD1
size: NA
V: TRBV6-1

DNA: TGTGCCAGCAGCCACCGGGGAGTCACAGATACGCAGTATTTT
CDR3: CASSHRGVTDTQYF
J: TRBJ2-3
D: NA
size: NA
V: TRBV11-3

DNA: TGTGCCAGCAGCCAACACCAGGAAGCAACTAATGAAAAACTGTTTTTT
CDR3: CASSQHQEATNEKLFF
J: TRBJ1-4
D: NA
size: NA
V: TRBV7-9

DNA: TGTGCCAGCAGCCAAGAGCTCCGAGTGGGGCAGTATTTT
CDR3: CASSQELRVGQYF
J: TRBJ2-3
D: NA
size: NA
V: TRBV4-2

DNA: TGTGCCAGCAGTCTGCTGGGAAAGTATGGCTACACCTTC
CDR3: CASSLLGKYGYTF
J: TRBJ1-2
D: NA
size: NA
V: TRBV2

DNA: TGTGCCAGCAGCCAAGCGGCCTACAATGAGCAGTTCTTC
CDR3: CASSQAAYNEQFF
J: TRBJ2-1
D: NA
size: NA
V: TRBV14

DNA: TGTGCCAGCAGCAGAGGAGATTACAATGAGCAGTTCTTC
CDR3: CASSRGDYNEQFF
J: TRBJ2-1
D: NA
size: NA
V: TRBV7-6

DNA: TGTGCCAGCAGCCTTATGGGGGCCCCAACCTACGAGCAGTACTTC
CDR3: CASSLMGAPTYEQYF
J: TRBJ2-7
D: NA
size: few
V: TRBV7-2

DNA: TGTGCCCTCCTTGGAGAGGGCGGGGGGGCCGGGGAGCAGTTCTTC
CDR3: CALLGEGGGAGEQFF
J: TRBJ2-1
D: TRBD2
size: few
V: TRBV19

DNA: TGTGCCAGCAGTTTCCCTCCGGGTAGCGGGAGAACCTACGAGCAGTACTTC
CDR3: CASSFPPGSGRTYEQYF
J: TRBJ2-7
D: TRBD2
size: once
V: TRBV12-3/TRBV12-4

DNA: TGTGCCAGCAGCTTAGAGGTTGGGGGGGGGGCCTCCATTCAGTACTTC
CDR3: CASSLEVGGGASIQYF
J: TRBJ2-4
D: NA
size: NA
V: TRBV7-8

DNA: TGTGCCACCAGCGACCCACAGGGGAACAATCAGCCCCAGCATTTT
CDR3: CATSDPQGNNQPQHF
J: TRBJ1-5
D: TRBD1
size: NA
V: TRBV15

DNA: TGTGCCAGTAGTATAATGGGACAGGGGGCAAATGAGCAGTTCTTC
CDR3: CASSIMGQGANEQFF
J: TRBJ2-1
D: TRBD1
size: few
V: TRBV19

DNA: TGTGCCAGTAGTATCTTTTTCGGTAATCAGCCCCAGCATTTT
CDR3: CASSIFFGNQPQHF
J: TRBJ1-5
D: NA
size: few
V: TRBV19

DNA: TGTGCCAGCAGTTTTAATGACAGGGAAGAGACCCAGTACTTC
CDR3: CASSFNDREETQYF
J: TRBJ2-5
D: TRBD1
size: few
V: TRBV12-3/TRBV12-4

DNA: TGTGCCAGCAGCTCTCGTGGGAGGGGGTACCTTACTAGCACAGATACGCAGTATTTT
CDR3: CASSSRGRGYLTSTDTQYF
J: TRBJ2-3
D: NA
size: NA
V: TRBV7-2

DNA: TGTGCCAGCACCGACCCGGGACAGAATGAAAAACTGTTTTTT
CDR3: CASTDPGQNEKLFF
J: TRBJ1-4
D: TRBD1
size: NA
V: TRBV12-3/TRBV12-4

DNA: TGTGCCAGCAGCTTAGATTTTGGAACTTCCAAAGGGGAAAAACTGTTTTTT
CDR3: CASSLDFGTSKGEKLFF
J: TRBJ1-4
D: NA
size: NA
V: TRBV7-8

DNA: TGTGCCAGCAGCGCTCAGGGAATCTCTAACAATGAGCAGTTCTTC
CDR3: CASSAQGISNNEQFF
J: TRBJ2-1
D: NA
size: NA
V: TRBV7-8

DNA: TGTGCCAGCAGTCCCGTAGCGGGAGCTTTGACCCAGTACTTC
CDR3: CASSPVAGALTQYF
J: TRBJ2-5
D: TRBD2
size: NA
V: TRBV27

DNA: TGTGCCAGCAGTCGGGAGCGGGGGGGCGCTGAAGCTTTCTTT
CDR3: CASSRERGGAEAFF
J: TRBJ1-1
D: NA
size: NA
V: TRBV6-2/TRBV6-3

DNA: TGTGCCAGCAGCTTAGCGCGACAGGGGGCTATTAATGAGCAGTTCTTC
CDR3: CASSLARQGAINEQFF
J: TRBJ2-1
D: TRBD1
size: few
V: TRBV7-8

DNA: TGTGCCAGTACCCGGACAGGGGGCCCAGATACGCAGTATTTT
CDR3: CASTRTGGPDTQYF
J: TRBJ2-3
D: TRBD1
size: NA
V: TRBV6-5

DNA: TGTGCCAGCAGCACGAGGACAGCCTATGGCTACACCTTC
CDR3: CASSTRTAYGYTF
J: TRBJ1-2
D: NA
size: few
V: TRBV7-8

DNA: TGTGCCAGCAGCCCTAGGGAGCCCCAGCATTTT
CDR3: CASSPREPQHF
J: TRBJ1-5
D: NA
size: NA
V: TRBV3-1

DNA: TGTGCCAGCAGCTTTCTTAGGGGGGCTAACTATGGCTACACCTTC
CDR3: CASSFLRGANYGYTF
J: TRBJ1-2
D: NA
size: NA
V: TRBV11-2

DNA: TGTGCCAGCAGTGAAGGCGGGAATACGCAGTATTTT
CDR3: CASSEGGNTQYF
J: TRBJ2-3
D: NA
size: NA
V: TRBV6-1

DNA: TGTGCCAGCAGTTACCCCCTCGGGCAGCTTACTGAGCAGTTCTTC
CDR3: CASSYPLGQLTEQFF
J: TRBJ2-1
D: NA
size: NA
V: TRBV6-2/TRBV6-3

DNA: TGTGCCAGCAGCTCAGTATATGTGGAGCGGGGGGGTCCCTGGTTTGCGTTCTTC
CDR3: CASSSVYVERGGPWFAFF
J: TRBJ2-1
D: TRBD2
size: NA
V: TRBV7-8

DNA: TGTGCCACCAGCAGGAGAGGGGGGGCTTACACTGAAGCTTTCTTT
CDR3: CATSRRGGAYTEAFF
J: TRBJ1-1
D: NA
size: NA
V: TRBV15

DNA: TGTGCTAGTGGTTTGCACAGCCCTAATCAGCCCCAGCATTTT
CDR3: CASGLHSPNQPQHF
J: TRBJ1-5
D: NA
size: NA
V: TRBV12-5

DNA: TGCAGTGCTAGTAACAGGAACAATCAGCCCCAGCATTTT
CDR3: CSASNRNNQPQHF
J: TRBJ1-5
D: NA
size: NA
V: TRBV20-1

DNA: TGTGCCAGCGGCTGGGGGAGCAATCAGCCCCAGCATTTT
CDR3: CASGWGSNQPQHF
J: TRBJ1-5
D: NA
size: few
V: TRBV12-3/TRBV12-4

DNA: TGTGCCAGCAGTAGGGTGGACGGGGAGCTGTTTTTT
CDR3: CASSRVDGELFF
J: TRBJ2-2
D: NA
size: few
V: TRBV7-7

DNA: TGTGCCAGCAGCTTAAATGGAGGGGGGCTATCCTACGAGCAGTACTTC
CDR3: CASSLNGGGLSYEQYF
J: TRBJ2-7
D: NA
size: few
V: TRBV7-2

DNA: TGTGCCAGCAGCCGCTCTAGAGCAGATACGCAGTATTTT
CDR3: CASSRSRADTQYF
J: TRBJ2-3
D: NA
size: NA
V: TRBV4-2

DNA: TGTGCCAGCAGCTTAGACCGCTACTACGAGCAGTACTTC
CDR3: CASSLDRYYEQYF
J: TRBJ2-7
D: NA
size: NA
V: TRBV7-8

DNA: TGCGCCAGCAGCCAAGATACTCGAGAGCAGTACTTC
CDR3: CASSQDTREQYF
J: TRBJ2-7
D: NA
size: NA
V: TRBV4-3

DNA: TGTGCCAGCAGCTTAAGCCTTCCGGCCGACTCTCATAGGGGCTACAATGAGCAGTTCTTC
CDR3: CASSLSLPADSHRGYNEQFF
J: TRBJ2-1
D: NA
size: few
V: TRBV7-6

DNA: TGTGCCAGCAGCTTAGCTTTGGATGACCAAGAGACCCAGTACTTC
CDR3: CASSLALDDQETQYF
J: TRBJ2-5
D: NA
size: NA
V: TRBV7-9